The 32 T cell receptor beta chains below were found in one sample sequenced in a study of regulatory T cells in long-lasting Graves disease. Researchers made TCR beta libraries by using iRepertoire HTBI primers and running Arm-PCR on CDR3 regions. In TCRdb, the multiplex PCR reads were re-called with MiXCR into one record per CDR3 protein. In the table there are hundreds of thousands of distinct CDR3 sequences, 15% of which are singletons. Time point denoted: newly diagnosed GD, antithyroid drugs for less than 3 months. The TCR library was made from RNA extracted from PBMCs. Sequences were derived from peripheral blood mononuclear cells (PBMCs), sampled at new diagnosis, from a patient treated with antithyroid drugs. All receptors come from a female donor with Graves disease.

There are many counts of this clonotype. This chain links TRBV7-2 with TRBJ1-1, with 7 positions matching TRBD1. Germline CDR1 reads SGHTA; CDR2 reads FQGNSA. The J segment lost 7 bases and the V segment lost 0 bases, leaving 5 bases of the junction unmatched. This CDR3 has 14 residues. The CDR3 loop is CASSLAQGELEAFF. The CDR3 bases are TGTGCCAGCAGCTTAGCGCAGGGGGAGCTTGAAGCTTTCTTT.

The sample holds many counts of this clonotype. V usage is TRBV27 and J usage is TRBJ2-1; 9 bases align to TRBD2. The length of the CDR3 is 19 residues. The V gene end was trimmed by 3 bases and the J gene end by 6 bases; junction bases not matched to a gene: 18. Germline-derived CDR1 and CDR2 are MNHEY and SMNVEV (reference sequence). The CDR3, as DNA: TGTGCCAGCAGTTTCTCTCCCATCGATAGCGGGAGCTTTCTCAATGAGCAGTTCTTC. The encoded protein is CASSFSPIDSGSFLNEQFF.

This chain joins TRBV29-1 and TRBJ1-3, with 9 nucleotides matching TRBD1. Germline V gene lookup returns CDR1 SQVTM and CDR2 ANQGSEA. The V segment lost 6 bases and the J segment 1 base; nucleotides outside the gene matches: 13. This CDR3 contains 17 residues. This chain's CDR3 is CSVGTGRTVGSGNTIYF. As DNA, the CDR3 is TGCAGCGTAGGGACAGGGAGGACAGTGGGATCTGGAAACACCATATATTTT. The full variable domain, in which reference TRBV29-1 and TRBJ1-3 provide the parts outside the CDR3, is SAVISQKPSRDICQRGTSLTIQCQVDSQVTMMFWYRQQPGQSLTLIATANQGSEATYESGFVIDKFPISRPNLTFSTLTVSNMSPEDSSIYLCSVGTGRTVGSGNTIYFGEGSWLTVV.

In its sample, this clonotype was seen a few times. The chain has TRBV19 and TRBJ1-4, with TRBD1 matching over 7 bases. Trimming at V came to 4 bases and at J to 0 bases, leaving 2 bases not matched to a gene. The CDR3 totals 15 residues. CDR1 is LNHDA and CDR2 is SQIVND in the germline V gene (reference sequence). DNA of the CDR3: TGTGCCAGTAGTACAGGGACAGCAACTAATGAAAAACTGTTTTTT. This translates into CASSTGTATNEKLFF.

This clonotype was seen a handful of times. One end of the junction does not line up with germline, which may come from a read error. DNA of the CDR3: TGTGCCGGCAGCTTGGCAGGAATCTCTGGGGCCAACGTCCTGACTTTC. Protein sequence: CAGSLAGISGANVLTF. This chain links TRBV5-6 with TRBJ2-6; no clear D. The CDR3 consists of 16 residues. CDR1 is SGHDT and CDR2 is YYEEEE in the germline V gene.

This clonotype was seen ten or more times. V and J are TRBV12-3 or TRBV12-4 and TRBJ1-2; the D is unclear. There are 13 residues in the CDR3. The V gene lost 7 bases and the J gene lost 2 bases, with 11 bases spanning the gap. CDR3 sequence: CASMVVSNYGYTF. The CDR3 region has the DNA TGTGCCAGCATGGTAGTATCGAACTATGGCTACACCTTC.

This clonotype was seen repeatedly, ten times or more. The CDR3 spells CASSLCSLAGGYNEQFF. DNA of the CDR3: TGTGCCAGCAGTTTATGTTCACTAGCGGGTGGGTACAATGAGCAGTTCTTC. The V call is TRBV27, the J call TRBJ2-1; 9 positions agree with TRBD2. The CDR3 totals 17 residues. CDR1 is MNHEY and CDR2 is SMNVEV in the germline V gene (reference sequence). After removal of 1 base from V and 4 bases from J, the junction contained 8 bases not matched to a gene.

This clonotype was recorded at least ten times. The V gene is TRBV5-1, the J gene TRBJ2-1; D call uncertain. Trimming took off 7 bases at V and 7 bases at J, with 9 bases between the two ends. This CDR3 has 11 residues. The germline gives CDR1 SGHRS, CDR2 YFSETQ. As DNA, the CDR3 is TGCGCCAGCGCGTGGGGTAATGAGCAGTTCTTC. It translates to CASAWGNEQFF. Filled out from reference TRBV5-1 and TRBJ2-1, the complete variable domain reads KAGVTQTPRYLIKTRGQQVTLSCSPISGHRSVSWYQQTPGQGLQFLFEYFSETQRNKGNFPGRFSGRQFSNSRSEMNVSTLELGDSALYLCASAWGNEQFFGPGTRLTVL.

This clonotype showed up many times. The chain employs TRBV2 and TRBJ1-4; the match to TRBD1 covers 11 bases. The CDR3 totals 14 residues. Germline V gives CDR1 SNHLY, CDR2 FYNNEI. J gave up 8 bases and V 6 bases, and 5 bases lay outside the gene matches. CDR3 sequence (DNA): TGTGCCAGCAGACCCGGGACAGGGGGGGAAAAACTGTTTTTT. Amino acids: CASRPGTGGEKLFF.

The chain employs TRBV9 and TRBJ1-5; D call uncertain. V lost 2 bases and J lost 3, with 15 bases in between. Looked up from germline, CDR1 is SGDLS and CDR2 is YYNGEE. The CDR3 has 16 residues. CDR3 protein: CASSVSPTDSNQPQHF. In nucleotides, the CDR3 is TGTGCCAGCAGCGTGTCCCCAACGGACTCCAATCAGCCCCAGCATTTT.

This clonotype was seen at least ten times. The genes are TRBV20-1 and TRBJ1-1; 7 nucleotides agree with TRBD1. CDR3 length: 13 amino acids. CDR1 is DFQATT, CDR2 SNEGSKA, per germline (reference sequence). J gave up 5 bases and V 4 bases, and 7 bases lay outside the gene matches. The CDR3 sequence is CSAKGARRTEAFF. The CDR3 DNA reads as TGCAGTGCTAAGGGGGCTCGGCGGACTGAAGCTTTCTTT.

This chain links TRBV12-3 or TRBV12-4 with TRBJ1-1; 7 bases are a match to TRBD1. The V and J ends lost 4 bases and 4 bases, in that order; junction bases with no gene match: 6. The CDR3 sequence is 14 residues long. CDR3 sequence reads: CASSSDREGTEAFF. DNA for the CDR3: TGTGCCAGCAGTTCCGACAGGGAGGGCACTGAAGCTTTCTTT.

This clonotype has just a few counts. A single base separates this from a much larger clone, so it may be a read error. This chain connects TRBV28 to TRBJ2-7; 10 bases agree with TRBD1. Germline CDR1 reads MDHEN; CDR2 reads SYDVKM. The CDR3 is made up of 15 amino acids. V trimming: 7 bases; J trimming: 2 bases; junction bases outside the gene matches: 8. The CDR3 DNA sequence: TGTGCCAGCAACACTCCGGGACAGGGGCCCTACGAGCAGTACTTC. Its translation: CASNTPGQGPYEQYF. Looking up the rest from reference TRBV28 and TRBJ2-7 gives the full variable domain: DVKVTQSSRYLVKRTGEKVFLECVQDMDHENMFWYRQDPGLGLRLIYFSYDVKMKEKGDIPEGYSVSREKKERFSLILESASTNQTSMYLCASNTPGQGPYEQYFGPGTRLTVT.

The sample holds a few counts of this clonotype. V is TRBV18 and J is TRBJ1-1; 9 bases match TRBD1. V lost 3 bases and J lost 1; bases outside the gene matches: 6. This CDR3 contains 16 residues. Germline V gene data show CDR1 as KGHSH and CDR2 as LQKENI. The CDR3 DNA follows: TGTGCCAGCTCACCCACGGGGGGACAGGGGAACACTGAAGCTTTCTTT. Translating gives CASSPTGGQGNTEAFF. The entire variable domain, with the rest obtained from reference TRBV18 and TRBJ1-1, is as follows: NAGVMQNPRHLVRRRGQEARLRCSPMKGHSHVYWYRQLPEEGLKFMVYLQKENIIDESGMPKERFSAEFPKEGPSILRIQQVVRGDSAAYFCASSPTGGQGNTEAFFGQGTRLTVV.

The chain uses TRBV7-9 and TRBJ1-2; 8 bases are a match to TRBD1. The ends lost 4 bases at V and 2 bases at J; junction bases unmatched: 9. CDR1 is SEHNR and CDR2 is FQNEAQ in the germline V gene (reference sequence). CDR3 length: 16 amino acids. The CDR3, as DNA: TGTGCCAGCAGCTCCTCGGACAGGGCTCAAAACTATGGCTACACCTTC. Its translation is CASSSSDRAQNYGYTF.

The chain joins TRBV18 to TRBJ1-1, with a tentative D call TRBD1 (5 bases). Looked up from germline, CDR1 is KGHSH and CDR2 is LQKENI. This CDR3 region has 15 residues. The V end was cut by 0 bases, the J end by 1 base, with 9 bases between. The DNA of the CDR3 is TGTGCCAGCTCACCACCGGCAAGGGGGAACACTGAAGCTTTCTTT. This codes for CASSPPARGNTEAFF.

As concerns this clonotype: A read error may be the cause here, since a much bigger clone is one base away. The V and J genes are TRBV12-3 or TRBV12-4 and TRBJ2-5; TRBD2 aligns across 10 bases. CDR3 size: 17 residues. The CDR3 loop reads CAGRTSGRGPAQETQYF. The CDR3 region has the DNA TGTGCCGGCAGGACCAGCGGGAGGGGGCCGGCCCAAGAGACCCAGTACTTC.

This clonotype has more than one count but fewer than ten. This chain uses TRBV7-9 with TRBJ2-3; D unclear. This CDR3 has 14 amino acids. The V and J ends lost 2 bases and 1 base respectively, with 7 bases between them. Germline CDR1 SEHNR, CDR2 FQNEAQ (reference sequence). Here the CDR3 reads CASSLMAGTDTQYF. The CDR3 nucleotides are TGTGCCAGCAGCTTAATGGCGGGCACAGATACGCAGTATTTT. Filled out from reference TRBV7-9 and TRBJ2-3, the complete variable domain reads DTGVSQNPRHKITKRGQNVTFRCDPISEHNRLYWYRQTLGQGPEFLTYFQNEAQLEKSRLLSDRFSAERPKGSFSTLEIQRTEQGDSAMYLCASSLMAGTDTQYFGPGTRLTVL.

This clonotype was observed at least ten times. The chain carries TRBV12-3 or TRBV12-4 and TRBJ2-7, with unresolved D. Trimming removed 6 bases at V and 5 bases at J, with 11 bases between. CDR3 length: 12 amino acids. CDR3 region: CASSFQWDEQYF. In DNA, the CDR3 is TGTGCCAGCAGCTTCCAGTGGGACGAGCAGTACTTC.

This clonotype came up many times. The chain couples TRBV6-2 or TRBV6-3 to TRBJ2-5, with D tentatively TRBD2 (5 bases). Trimming shortened V by 5 bases and J by 2 bases, and 15 bases separated the two germline ends. Germline CDR1 MNHEY, CDR2 SVGEGT. The CDR3 runs 15 residues. The CDR3 sequence is CASSIVWRSQETQYF. The CDR3 DNA reads as TGTGCCAGCAGTATTGTATGGAGGTCTCAAGAGACCCAGTACTTC.

This clonotype has a count of ten or more. The chain is built from TRBV20-1 and TRBJ2-1; D remains unclear. The CDR3 extends over 14 amino acids. With 6 bases removed from V and 1 base from J, the gap between germline ends came to 13 bases. Germline CDR1 is DFQATT and CDR2 is SNEGSKA (reference sequence). The DNA of the CDR3 is TGCAGTGCGTTACCGGGTGGGTCCTACAATGAGCAGTTCTTC. As protein: CSALPGGSYNEQFF.

The chain joins TRBV13 to TRBJ2-1; 11 bases line up with TRBD1. The germline V gene encodes CDR1 PRHDT and CDR2 FYEKMQ (reference sequence). The CDR3 has 16 amino acids. After removal of 1 base from V and 6 bases from J, the junction contained 5 bases not matched to a gene. The CDR3 loop reads CASSLEGDRGTNEQFF. The CDR3 DNA reads as TGTGCCAGCAGCTTAGAGGGGGACAGGGGGACCAATGAGCAGTTCTTC.

The V gene is TRBV20-1, the J gene TRBJ2-7; D remains unclear. V dropped 3 bases and J dropped 4 bases, with 4 bases sitting between them. The germline V gene encodes CDR1 DFQATT and CDR2 SNEGSKA (reference sequence). The CDR3 spans 10 residues. The CDR3 DNA sequence: TGCAGTGCTAGGGAGTACGAGCAGTACTTC. Its protein product is CSAREYEQYF.

In this sample, this clonotype turned up a few times. V and J are TRBV13 and TRBJ1-5; no clear D. Germline V gives CDR1 PRHDT, CDR2 FYEKMQ (reference sequence). Trimming removed 3 bases at V and 7 bases at J, with 16 bases between. The CDR3 sequence is 15 residues long. The CDR3 DNA reads TGTGCCAGCAGCTTCGGGCTTCGGGCGGCACAGCCCCAGCATTTT. Translating it yields CASSFGLRAAQPQHF. The full variable domain, in which reference TRBV13 and TRBJ1-5 provide the parts outside the CDR3, is AAGVIQSPRHLIKEKRETATLKCYPIPRHDTVYWYQQGPGQDPQFLISFYEKMQSDKGSIPDRFSAQQFSDYHSELNMSSLELGDSALYFCASSFGLRAAQPQHFGDGTRLSIL.

There are many counts of this clonotype. The chain combines TRBV29-1 with TRBJ2-1; the match to TRBD2 covers 13 bases. The V gene end was trimmed by 6 bases and the J gene end by 10 bases; junction bases not matched to a gene: 6. CDR1 and CDR2 (germline): SQVTM, ANQGSEA. This CDR3 region has 13 residues. The CDR3: CSVGTSGTGEQFF. CDR3 in DNA: TGCAGCGTGGGGACTAGCGGGACCGGGGAGCAGTTCTTC.

This clonotype was seen many times. The chain has TRBV6-5 and TRBJ1-2, with a possible D match to TRBD1 (5 bases). The CDR3 totals 16 residues. The V gene's germline CDR1 is MNHEY and CDR2 SVGAGI. Trimming cost V 2 bases and J 8 bases, with 21 bases left between them. CDR3: CASSYLTRQGPGGYTF. For the CDR3, the DNA is TGTGCCAGCAGTTACCTGACTCGGCAGGGCCCGGGGGGCTACACCTTC.

The count of this clonotype is one. This sequence joins TRBV5-8 and TRBJ1-4; 12 bases map to TRBD1. Trimming removed 4 bases from V and 6 bases from J; junction bases left unmatched: 7. The CDR3 loop spans 16 amino acids. Per germline, CDR1 SGHTS and CDR2 YDEGEE. CDR3 loop: CASSMGTGGVDEKLFF. As DNA, the CDR3 is TGTGCCAGCAGCATGGGGACAGGGGGCGTAGATGAAAAACTGTTTTTT.

This clonotype was picked up a small number of times. The rearrangement links TRBV24-1 to TRBJ2-1; D is tentatively TRBD1 or TRBD2 (6 bases each). V was pared by 4 bases and J by 1 base, with 13 bases between. Germline V CDR1 and CDR2: KGHDR, SFDVKD. The CDR3 has 16 residues. Here the CDR3 reads CATSDSGALSYNEQFF. CDR3 coding DNA: TGTGCCACCAGTGACTCGGGGGCACTTTCCTACAATGAGCAGTTCTTC.

This clonotype was recorded many times. CDR3 in amino acids: CASSQDEWDSTYEQYF. CDR3 in DNA: TGCGCCAGCAGCCAAGATGAGTGGGACAGCACCTACGAGCAGTACTTC. V gene TRBV4-3 combines with J gene TRBJ2-7; 7 bases match TRBD1. Looked up from germline, CDR1 is LGHNA and CDR2 is YSLEER. The CDR3 is made up of 16 amino acids. V lost 0 bases to trimming and J lost 2 bases; unmatched junction nucleotides: 7.

This clonotype is a singleton in its sample. The rearrangement uses TRBV18 and TRBJ1-4, with D perhaps TRBD1 (5 bases). This CDR3 is built from 14 residues. Germline CDR1 is KGHSH and CDR2 is LQKENI. Between the trimmed V and J ends, which lost 6 bases and 7 bases, there was a span of 15 bases. The CDR3 region has the DNA TGTGCCAGCTCTACGACAGCGTCCGGTGAAAAACTGTTTTTT. This translates into CASSTTASGEKLFF.

The chain employs TRBV20-1 and TRBJ2-3; 9 bases fit TRBD2. Germline CDR1 reads DFQATT; CDR2 reads SNEGSKA (reference sequence). The V and J ends lost 3 bases and 7 bases, in that order; junction bases with no gene match: 8. This CDR3 has 14 residues. The DNA of the CDR3 is TGCAGTGCTAGTGACCCTAGCGGGGTACATACGCAGTATTTT. This encodes CSASDPSGVHTQYF.

As for this clonotype: A single base is all that separates this from a far larger clone, so a read error is likely. The rearrangement joins TRBV7-9 to TRBJ1-3, with unresolved D. The CDR3 spans 13 residues. Germline CDR1 and CDR2: SEHNR and FQNEAQ (reference sequence). The DNA of the CDR3 is TGTGCCGGCAGCTTAGACGAGGGCCACACCATATATTTT. As protein: CAGSLDEGHTIYF.